The entry below describes one TCR beta chain. No antigen is known for it. The entry originates in a study of cytomegalovirus exposure and HLA in healthy donors. The PCR contained 60 Vbeta and 13 Jbeta primers. Sequencing used immunoSEQ multiplex PCR; TCRdb keeps in-frame clones, though not all of them. The profile covers roughly 150,000 clones, with nearly 80% appearing a single time and 2.2% taken by the ten largest. Whole-study results and caveats: TCR beta V- and J-gene trimming was later associated with a missense DCLRE1C variant. It was reportedly the case that the classifier diagnosed cytomegalovirus status with high specificity and sensitivity. A later analysis reportedly found fewer N-insertions in an Asian-associated ancestry cluster than the roughly 670-donor mean.

Sequencing was performed on PBMCs. The receptor was derived from a man aged 25-45 years in good health and CMV-seronegative.

CDR3 coding DNA: TGTGCCACCAGCAGAGATAGCGGACAGGTGAACACTGAAGCTTTCTTT. Translating it yields CATSRDSGQVNTEAFF. This chain links TRBV15 with TRBJ1-1, with 7 bases lining up with TRBD1. This CDR3 is 16 amino acids long. The V gene's germline CDR1 is LNHNV and CDR2 YYDKDF (reference sequence). Germline trimming cut 0 bases from V and 0 bases from J; bases unmatched to any gene: 4.